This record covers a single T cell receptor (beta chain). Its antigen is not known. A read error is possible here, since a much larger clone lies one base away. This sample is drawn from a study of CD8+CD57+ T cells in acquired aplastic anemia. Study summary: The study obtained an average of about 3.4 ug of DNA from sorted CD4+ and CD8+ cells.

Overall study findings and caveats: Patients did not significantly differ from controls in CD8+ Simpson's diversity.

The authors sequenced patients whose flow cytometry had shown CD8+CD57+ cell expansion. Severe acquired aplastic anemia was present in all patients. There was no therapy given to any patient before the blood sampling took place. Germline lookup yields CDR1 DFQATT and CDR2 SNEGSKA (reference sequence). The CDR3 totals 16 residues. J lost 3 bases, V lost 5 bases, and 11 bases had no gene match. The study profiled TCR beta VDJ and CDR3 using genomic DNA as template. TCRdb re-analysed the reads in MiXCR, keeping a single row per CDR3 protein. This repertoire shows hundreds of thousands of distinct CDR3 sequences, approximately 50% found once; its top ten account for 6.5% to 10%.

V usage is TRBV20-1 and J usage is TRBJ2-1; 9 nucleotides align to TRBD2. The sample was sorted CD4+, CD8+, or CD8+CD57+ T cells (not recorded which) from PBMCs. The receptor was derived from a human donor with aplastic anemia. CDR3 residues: CSAFSRTSVIYNEQFF. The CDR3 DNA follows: TGCAGTGCTTTCTCCCGGACTAGCGTGATCTACAATGAGCAGTTCTTC.